This T cell receptor beta chain is from a study of blood T cell repertoires in COVID-19. Whole-study context: The origin of the acute and convalescent COVID-19 samples was the United States, Italy and Spain. Nucleic acid was either cDNA or gDNA, and it came from T cells, B-cell-depleted T cells, or PBMCs.

Using immunoSEQ multiplex PCR, the repertoire was profiled, and TCRdb retains in-frame clones only, with some absent. The sample lists around 95,000 clones, roughly 87% occurring once. Germline V lookup: CDR1 MNHEY, CDR2 SVGAGI. The length of the CDR3 is 16 residues. J gave up 5 bases and V 0 bases, and 7 bases lay outside the gene matches. The specimen sequenced was peripheral blood. This chain connects TRBV6-5 to TRBJ2-7; TRBD1 matches at 10 bases. The TCR sequence derives from a man aged 25 to 40 in a cohort sampled during active COVID-19. In DNA, the CDR3 is TGTGCCAGCAGTTACTCGCGGGACAGGGGTGAGCACGAGCAGTACTTC. Protein product: CASSYSRDRGEHEQYF.